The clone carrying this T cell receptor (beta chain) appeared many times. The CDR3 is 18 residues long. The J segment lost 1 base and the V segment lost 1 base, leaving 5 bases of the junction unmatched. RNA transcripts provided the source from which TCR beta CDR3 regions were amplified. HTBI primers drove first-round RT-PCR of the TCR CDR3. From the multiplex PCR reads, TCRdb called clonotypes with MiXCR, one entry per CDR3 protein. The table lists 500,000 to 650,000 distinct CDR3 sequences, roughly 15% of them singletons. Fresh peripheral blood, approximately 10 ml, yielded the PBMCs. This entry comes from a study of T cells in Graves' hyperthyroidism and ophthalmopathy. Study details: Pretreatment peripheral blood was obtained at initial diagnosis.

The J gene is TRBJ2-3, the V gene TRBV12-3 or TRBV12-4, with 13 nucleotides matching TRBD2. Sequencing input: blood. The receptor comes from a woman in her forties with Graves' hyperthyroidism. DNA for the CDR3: TGTGCCAGCAGTTTAGGGACTAGCGGGAGAGGGGGCACAGATACGCAGTATTTT. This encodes CASSLGTSGRGGTDTQYF.